The clone carrying this T cell receptor beta chain was found a few times. The antigen is undetermined. Template switching, a step in the protocol, added a universal primer site, and cDNA carried unique molecular identifiers. TCRdb recomputed calls from the 5' RACE reads with MiXCR, one row per CDR3 protein. The sample holds around 670,000 distinct CDR3 sequences; 6.1% are singletons and the top ten take 1.5% to 2%. The record originates from a study of identical twins. The CDR3 is 15 residues long. Germline V gene data show CDR1 as LNHDA and CDR2 as SQIVND (reference sequence). The V end lost 3 bases, the J end lost 1 base, and 9 bases lay between the germline ends. Study findings and constraints: While abundant cord blood beta clonotypes carried fewer insertions, memory repertoires showed no such pattern.

The sample was naive T cells sorted from blood. This clonotype originated in a man between 18 and 35 years old in good health. This chain links TRBV19 with TRBJ2-2; D call uncertain. The CDR3: CASSIVAVNTGELFF. The CDR3 DNA sequence: TGTGCCAGTAGTATTGTGGCAGTGAACACCGGGGAGCTGTTTTTT. The complete variable domain, with remaining parts taken from reference TRBV19 and TRBJ2-2, reads DGGITQSPKYLFRKEGQNVTLSCEQNLNHDAMYWYRQDPGQGLRLIYYSQIVNDFQKGDIAEGYSVSREKKESFPLTVTSAQKNPTAFYLCASSIVAVNTGELFFGEGSRLTVL.